These 8 T cell receptor beta chains share one sample of origin, sequenced in a study of cytomegalovirus exposure and HLA in healthy donors. The PCR used 60 Vbeta and 13 Jbeta primers. Sequenced by immunoSEQ multiplex PCR; TCRdb stores in-frame clones only, minus some. The sample has roughly 100,000 clones; about 81% are singletons. The specimen sequenced was PBMCs. The source of these receptors is a man aged 25 to 40 in good health and CMV-seronegative.

The chain is built from TRBV4-3 and TRBJ2-1; D unresolved. This CDR3 is 13 amino acids long. V gave up 1 base and J gave up 10 bases, with 11 bases separating them. CDR1 is LGHNA and CDR2 is YSLEER in the germline V gene. The DNA for the CDR3 is TGCGCCAGCAGCCAAGCCCCTGACGGGGAGCAGTTCTTC. Protein: CASSQAPDGEQFF.

The chain combines TRBV2 with TRBJ2-7; TRBD1 might be the D (6 bases). Per the germline V gene, CDR1 is SNHLY and CDR2 is FYNNEI. The CDR3 spans 13 residues. V was pared by 8 bases and J by 2 bases, with 13 bases between. Written as DNA, the CDR3 is TGTGCCAGCGGTGGAACAGGGCCCTACGAGCAGTACTTC. Amino acid sequence: CASGGTGPYEQYF.

V usage is TRBV7-2 and J usage is TRBJ1-2, with TRBD1 identical over 7 bases. The trim removed 5 bases at V and 4 bases at J, leaving 16 bases unmatched. CDR1 and CDR2 from the germline V gene are SGHTA and FQGNSA. This CDR3 spans 17 amino acids. The CDR3: CASSDSGTGQMGYGYTF. In nucleotides, the CDR3 is TGTGCCAGCAGCGATTCCGGCACGGGACAGATGGGCTATGGCTACACCTTC. The variable domain in full, with the rest retrieved from reference TRBV7-2 and TRBJ1-2, is GAGVSQSPSNKVTEKGKDVELRCDPISGHTALYWYRQSLGQGLEFLIYFQGNSAPDKSGLPSDRFSAERTGGSVSTLTIQRTQQEDSAVYLCASSDSGTGQMGYGYTFGSGTRLTVV.

The V and J genes are TRBV19 and TRBJ1-5, with TRBD1 as a possible D gene (5 bases). Trimming removed 6 bases from V and 0 bases from J, with 12 bases in between. The length of the CDR3 is 15 residues. CDR1 is LNHDA, CDR2 SQIVND, per germline (reference sequence). CDR3 DNA sequence: TGTGCCAGTAGCGTGGACACTTTTAGCAATCAGCCCCAGCATTTT. Translated: CASSVDTFSNQPQHF.

The rearrangement links TRBV6-5 to TRBJ1-2, with 7 positions matching TRBD1. Germline V lookup: CDR1 MNHEY, CDR2 SVGAGI. This CDR3 has 12 residues. V was clipped by 7 bases and J by 4 bases; unmatched bases: 3. CDR3 sequence reads: CASTTGSYGYTF. CDR3 DNA: TGTGCCAGCACGACAGGGTCCTATGGCTACACCTTC.

The chain carries TRBV2 and TRBJ1-2; D uncertain. Germline CDR1 reads SNHLY; CDR2 reads FYNNEI. This CDR3 region has 16 residues. V gave up 1 base and J gave up 3 bases, with 15 bases separating them. DNA of the CDR3: TGTGCCAGCAGTGAAGAGGTTAGAACAGCATACTATGGCTACACCTTC. Its protein product is CASSEEVRTAYYGYTF.

The sample holds one count of this clone. The rearrangement uses TRBV13 and TRBJ2-7, with TRBD1 matching over 11 bases. Looked up from germline, CDR1 is PRHDT and CDR2 is FYEKMQ (reference sequence). The CDR3 has 17 residues. J lost 1 base, V lost 5 bases, and 10 bases had no gene match. CDR3 nucleotides: TGTGCCAGCAGCGGAGACTCGGGACAGGGGGTTTCCTACGAGCAGTACTTC. Translating gives CASSGDSGQGVSYEQYF.

CDR3 nucleotide sequence: TGTGCCAGCAGCTTAGATCCTCAACCGACAGGGAACTATGGCTACACCTTC. Residues: CASSLDPQPTGNYGYTF. The chain links TRBV11-2 to TRBJ1-2; TRBD1 agrees at 7 bases. The CDR3 is 17 residues long. Germline V gene lookup returns CDR1 SGHAT and CDR2 FQNNGV. V lost 0 bases, J lost 2 bases, and 9 bases stayed unmatched. The whole variable domain, remainder taken from reference TRBV11-2 and TRBJ1-2, is EAGVAQSPRYKIIEKRQSVAFWCNPISGHATLYWYQQILGQGPKLLIQFQNNGVVDDSQLPKDRFSAERLKGVDSTLKIQPAKLEDSAVYLCASSLDPQPTGNYGYTFGSGTRLTVV.